Reported below is one TCR beta chain. Antigen: not known. Assay: immunoSEQ multiplex PCR; the TCRdb copy retains only in-frame clones and omits some. Found here are roughly 150,000 clones, 91% of them singletons; the top ten hold approximately 1.9%. The CDR3 sequence is 14 residues long. The V gene's germline CDR1 is LNHDA and CDR2 SQIVND (reference sequence). Deletions cut 4 bases from V and 6 bases from J, with 15 bases between. The data originate from a study of T cell responses to AZD1222 COVID-19 vaccine. Overall study results and limits: Females outnumbered males among donors, who were mostly white British; clonal diversity was possibly underestimated. Scientists sampled the repertoires only once the peak T cell response had passed. Only a handful of AZD1222 recipients, more than five in all, had baseline seropositivity. Regions left unmutated in variants are reportedly the target of nearly half of spike-specific TCRs.

The chain recombines TRBV19 with TRBJ1-2; D is perhaps TRBD1 (6 bases). The sequenced sample was peripheral blood, obtained on day 0 of AZD1222 vaccination. The clonotype comes from an adult in good health. CDR3 coding DNA: TGTGCCAGTAGTACCGAGGACAGATCCCATGGCTACACCTTC. As protein: CASSTEDRSHGYTF.